Presented here are 15 T cell receptor beta chains from one specimen sequenced in a study of blood T cell repertoires in COVID-19. The data were produced by immunoSEQ multiplex PCR, yet TCRdb's version contains in-frame clones alone and is incomplete. The profile covers approximately 280,000 clones, with 85% to 90% appearing a single time and about 1.5% taken by the ten largest. The sequencing input was PBMCs or T cells enriched from blood (not recorded which). The receptors shown here come from a woman under 30 with acute COVID-19.

Remarks on this clone: The sample carries other DNA sequences with the same CDR3. The chain combines TRBV4-3 with TRBJ2-1, with 9 bases aligning to TRBD2. Germline loops: CDR1 LGHNA, CDR2 YSLEER. V dropped 6 bases and J dropped 4; count of bases not matched to a gene: 7. This CDR3 has 15 amino acids. The CDR3 nucleotides are TGCGCCAGCAGTCCCGGGACTAGCCTTTACAATGAGCAGTTCTTC. It encodes CASSPGTSLYNEQFF.

The chain couples TRBV9 to TRBJ1-4; D is perhaps TRBD1 (5 bases). The CDR3 extends over 14 amino acids. CDR1 and CDR2 from the germline V gene are SGDLS and YYNGEE. Deletions cut 0 bases from V and 7 bases from J, with 10 bases between. CDR3 sequence (DNA): TGTGCCAGCAGCGTAGAAGGGGTGGGTGAAAAACTGTTTTTT. This encodes CASSVEGVGEKLFF.

This chain joins TRBV6-5 and TRBJ1-3; D is uncertain. V was pared by 6 bases and J by 0 bases, with 6 bases between. Germline-derived CDR1 and CDR2 are MNHEY and SVGAGI. The CDR3 length is 13 residues. The CDR3 spells CASSGDSGNTIYF. Written as DNA, the CDR3 is TGTGCCAGCAGCGGGGACTCTGGAAACACCATATATTTT.

J is TRBJ2-7 and V is TRBV11-2, with 11 bases matching TRBD2. The CDR3 sequence is 15 residues long. From germline, CDR1 is SGHAT and CDR2 FQNNGV. V lost 6 bases and J lost 1; bases outside the gene matches: 5. The CDR3: CASRRLAGKSYEQYF. CDR3 sequence (DNA): TGTGCCAGCAGGCGACTAGCGGGGAAATCCTACGAGCAGTACTTC.

The chain joins TRBV19 to TRBJ1-4; the match to TRBD1 covers 7 bases. Germline assignment: CDR1 LNHDA and CDR2 SQIVND (reference sequence). Germline trimming cut 5 bases from V and 8 bases from J; bases unmatched to any gene: 5. The CDR3 consists of 13 residues. This chain's CDR3 is CASSVGGIEKLFF. In DNA form, the CDR3 reads TGTGCCAGTAGTGTAGGGGGCATCGAAAAACTGTTTTTT.

The chain uses TRBV14 and TRBJ2-6, with D possibly matching TRBD1 (6 bases). Deletions cut 4 bases from V and 0 bases from J, with 19 bases between. The germline gives CDR1 SGHDN, CDR2 FVKESK. This CDR3 comprises 19 residues. CDR3 residues: CASSPFPGTPNSGANVLTF. The CDR3 DNA reads TGTGCCAGCAGCCCATTTCCCGGGACACCGAACTCTGGGGCCAACGTCCTGACTTTC.

This clone was observed a single time. The V call is TRBV12-5, the J call TRBJ2-3, with D maybe TRBD2 (6 bases). CDR1 is LGHNT and CDR2 is FRNRAP in the germline V gene. The CDR3 is made up of 17 amino acids. V shed 1 base and J shed 5 bases, with 19 bases lying between them. The chain's CDR3 is CASGLASRPGGVDTQYF. The CDR3 DNA reads TGTGCTAGTGGTTTGGCTTCAAGACCGGGCGGGGTAGATACGCAGTATTTT.

Concerning this clone: The sample contains more than one DNA sequence encoding this CDR3. The gene calls are TRBV7-3 and TRBJ2-1; weak D call: TRBD1 (5 bases). The CDR3 is 13 residues long. Deletions cut 5 bases from V and 3 bases from J, with 8 bases between. Germline loops: CDR1 SGHTA, CDR2 FQGTGA. In DNA form, the CDR3 reads TGTGCCAGCAGCGCAGACAGCTACAATGAGCAGTTCTTC. It encodes CASSADSYNEQFF.

The V and J genes are TRBV3-1 (or the pseudogene TRBV3-2) and TRBJ2-5; possibly TRBD2 for D (6 bases). Germline V lookup: CDR1 LGHDT, CDR2 YNNKEL (reference sequence). V was pared by 2 bases and J by 2 bases, with 9 bases between. The CDR3 spans 14 residues. Here the CDR3 DNA reads TGTGCCAGCAGCCAATCACTAGCTCAAGAGACCCAGTACTTC. Translating gives CASSQSLAQETQYF.

CDR3 coding DNA: TGTGCCAGCAGCCGCTCCGGGACAGCCTATGGCTACACCTTC. It translates to CASSRSGTAYGYTF. The rearrangement links TRBV6-5 to TRBJ1-2; 7 bases are shared with TRBD1. CDR3 length equals 14 residues. Germline V gene data show CDR1 as MNHEY and CDR2 as SVGAGI. Losses at the gene ends were 6 bases for V and 4 bases for J; bases not matched to a gene: 8.

The rearrangement joins TRBV7-9 to TRBJ1-1, with 8 nucleotides matching TRBD1. V gave up 3 bases and J gave up 4 bases; unmatched junction bases: 7. CDR1 and CDR2 (germline): SEHNR, FQNEAQ (reference sequence). There are 15 residues in the CDR3. The CDR3 is CASSFQGATGTEAFF. CDR3 in DNA: TGTGCCAGCAGCTTCCAGGGGGCGACGGGCACTGAAGCTTTCTTT.

Only one count was recorded for this clone. V is TRBV7-6 and J is TRBJ1-2; no definite D call. Germline assignment: CDR1 SGHVS and CDR2 FNYEAQ. CDR3 length equals 13 residues. The V gene lost 5 bases and the J gene lost 2 bases, with 9 bases spanning the gap. The CDR3 reads CASSKSQNYGYTF. The CDR3 DNA reads TGTGCCAGCAGCAAAAGTCAGAACTATGGCTACACCTTC.

In nucleotides, the CDR3 is TGTGCCAGCAGTCCCGAGCAGCGCTACAATGAGCAGTTCTTC. Translating it yields CASSPEQRYNEQFF. This rearrangement joins TRBV6-4 to TRBJ2-1; no reliable D call. V lost 5 bases and J lost 3, with 11 bases in between. Germline CDR1 MRHNA, CDR2 SNTAGT. The CDR3 extends over 14 amino acids.

This clone was observed once. The chain joins TRBV7-2 to TRBJ2-6, with a possible D match to TRBD1 (5 bases). The germline V gene encodes CDR1 SGHTA and CDR2 FQGNSA. The CDR3 is 16 amino acids. Deletions cut 3 bases from V and 4 bases from J, with 13 bases between. CDR3 in amino acids: CASSFQGGFGANVLTF. CDR3 DNA: TGTGCCAGCAGCTTTCAGGGTGGGTTCGGGGCCAACGTCCTGACTTTC.

The rearrangement links TRBV28 to TRBJ1-4; D is ambiguous. This CDR3 comprises 14 residues. The V end lost 10 bases, the J end lost 3 bases, and 15 bases lay between the germline ends. Germline loops: CDR1 MDHEN, CDR2 SYDVKM. Written as DNA, the CDR3 is TGTGCCACCCTCCGGGCGGGCGCTAATGAAAAACTGTTTTTT. Residues: CATLRAGANEKLFF.